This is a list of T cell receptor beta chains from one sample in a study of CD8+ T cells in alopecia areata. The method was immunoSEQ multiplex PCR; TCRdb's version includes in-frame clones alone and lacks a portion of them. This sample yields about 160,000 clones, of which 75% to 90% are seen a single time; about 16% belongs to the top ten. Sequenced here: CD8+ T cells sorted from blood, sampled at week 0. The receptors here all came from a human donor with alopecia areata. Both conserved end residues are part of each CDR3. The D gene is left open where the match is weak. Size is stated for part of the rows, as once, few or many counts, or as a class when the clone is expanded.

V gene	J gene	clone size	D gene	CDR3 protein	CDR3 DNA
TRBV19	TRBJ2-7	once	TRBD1	CASSIVWWPGGSEQYF	TGTGCCAGTAGTATAGTCTGGTGGCCAGGGGGCAGTGAGCAGTACTTC
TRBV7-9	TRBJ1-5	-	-	CASSSEGDHSNQPQHF	TGTGCCAGCAGCTCCGAAGGGGATCATAGCAATCAGCCCCAGCATTTT
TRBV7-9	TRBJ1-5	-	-	CASSTSGDQPQHF	TGTGCCAGCAGCACCTCAGGGGATCAGCCCCAGCATTTT
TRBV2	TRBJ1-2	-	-	CASSPIDTSDGYTF	TGTGCCAGCAGTCCAATTGACACCTCAGATGGCTACACCTTC
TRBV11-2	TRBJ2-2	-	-	CASKFDTGSFGELFF	TGTGCCAGCAAGTTCGATACGGGCTCATTCGGGGAGCTGTTTTTT
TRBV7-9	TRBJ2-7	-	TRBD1	CASSFGTGVYEQYF	TGTGCCAGCAGCTTTGGGACAGGTGTCTACGAGCAGTACTTC
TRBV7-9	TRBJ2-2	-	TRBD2	CASSDLPGLATNTGELFF	TGTGCCAGCAGCGACCTACCGGGACTAGCGACGAACACCGGGGAGCTGTTTTTT
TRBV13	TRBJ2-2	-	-	CASSLGQNTGELFF	TGTGCCAGCAGCTTAGGACAGAACACCGGGGAGCTGTTTTTT
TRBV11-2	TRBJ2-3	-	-	CASSSWRDTQYF	TGTGCCAGCAGCTCTTGGCGAGATACGCAGTATTTT
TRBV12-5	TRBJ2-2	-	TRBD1	CASGFDGTVFAGELFF	TGTGCTAGTGGCTTTGACGGGACAGTCTTCGCCGGGGAGCTGTTTTTT
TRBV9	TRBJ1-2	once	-	CASRDGVYGYTF	TGTGCCAGCAGAGACGGCGTCTATGGCTACACCTTC
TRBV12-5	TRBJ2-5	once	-	CASGLAGQETQYF	TGTGCTAGTGGTTTGGCAGGGCAAGAGACCCAGTACTTC
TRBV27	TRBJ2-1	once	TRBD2	CASSLRLAVYNEQFF	TGTGCCAGCAGTCTTCGACTAGCGGTATACAATGAGCAGTTCTTC
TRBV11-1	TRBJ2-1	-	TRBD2	CASSRGTSGRNEQFF	TGTGCCAGCAGCAGAGGGACTAGCGGGAGAAATGAGCAGTTCTTC
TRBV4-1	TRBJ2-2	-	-	CASSQGRNTGELFF	TGCGCCAGCAGCCAAGGACGGAACACCGGGGAGCTGTTTTTT
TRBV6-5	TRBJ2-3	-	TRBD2	CASSLAGGDTDTQYF	TGTGCCAGCAGTTTAGCGGGGGGGGACACAGATACGCAGTATTTT
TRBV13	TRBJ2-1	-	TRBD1	CASSLLGTGSHEQFF	TGTGCCAGCAGCTTGCTCGGGACAGGGAGTCATGAGCAGTTCTTC
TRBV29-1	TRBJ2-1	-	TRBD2	CSGGTSGIGSYNEQFF	TGCAGCGGAGGGACTAGCGGGATCGGCTCCTACAATGAGCAGTTCTTC
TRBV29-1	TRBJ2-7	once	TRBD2	CSVRTSGSYEQYF	TGCAGCGTTAGGACTAGCGGGAGCTACGAGCAGTACTTC
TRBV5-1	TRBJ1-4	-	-	CASSFVRATNEKLFF	TGCGCCAGCAGCTTCGTGAGGGCAACTAATGAAAAACTGTTTTTT
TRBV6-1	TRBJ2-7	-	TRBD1	CASSWTGPTYEQYF	TGTGCCAGCAGTTGGACAGGGCCGACCTACGAGCAGTACTTC
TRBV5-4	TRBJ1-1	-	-	CASYHRGDGSVTEAFF	TGTGCCAGCTATCACCGGGGGGATGGATCGGTAACTGAAGCTTTCTTT
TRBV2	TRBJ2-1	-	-	CASSGTENNEQFF	TGTGCCAGCAGTGGGACGGAAAACAATGAGCAGTTCTTC
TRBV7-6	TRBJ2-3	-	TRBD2	CASSLLAGGLITDTQYF	TGTGCCAGCAGCTTATTGGCGGGAGGGCTTATTACCGATACGCAGTATTTT
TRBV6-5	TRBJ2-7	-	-	CASSYSVGDSLYEQYF	TGTGCCAGCAGTTACTCGGTAGGTGACAGCCTCTACGAGCAGTACTTC
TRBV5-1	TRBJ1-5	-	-	CASSLAPVPVGAQHF	TGCGCCAGCAGCTTGGCCCCCGTCCCCGTAGGAGCCCAGCATTTT
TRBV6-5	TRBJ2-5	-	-	CASSWNQETQYF	TGTGCCAGCAGTTGGAACCAGGAGACCCAGTACTTC
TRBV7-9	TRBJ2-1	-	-	CASSRRSQGPYNEQFF	TGTGCCAGCAGTAGGCGGAGTCAGGGCCCCTACAATGAGCAGTTCTTC
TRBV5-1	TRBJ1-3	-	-	CASSAGRSKGNTIYF	TGCGCCAGCAGCGCGGGACGTTCAAAGGGAAACACCATATATTTT
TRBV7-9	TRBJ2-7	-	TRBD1	CASSSRDRDYEQYF	TGTGCCAGCAGCTCCCGGGACAGGGACTACGAGCAGTACTTC
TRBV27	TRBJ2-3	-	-	CASSLGRADTQYF	TGTGCCAGCAGTTTAGGCAGGGCGGATACGCAGTATTTT
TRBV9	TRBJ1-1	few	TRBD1	CASSGGQAEAFF	TGTGCCAGCAGCGGGGGACAGGCGGAAGCTTTCTTT
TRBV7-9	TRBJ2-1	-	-	CASTAGTSNYNEQFF	TGTGCCAGCACCGCCGGGACAAGCAACTACAATGAGCAGTTCTTC
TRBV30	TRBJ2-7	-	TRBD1	CASTGAPYVEQYF	TGTGCCTCTACAGGGGCGCCTTACGTCGAGCAGTACTTC
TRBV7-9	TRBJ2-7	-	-	CASSPPHKSYEQYF	TGTGCCAGCAGCCCGCCCCACAAGTCCTACGAGCAGTACTTC
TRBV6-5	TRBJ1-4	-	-	CASSGAGQDEKLFF	TGTGCCAGCAGCGGGGCGGGGCAAGATGAAAAACTGTTTTTT
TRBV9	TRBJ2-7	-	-	CASSYRETPYEQYF	TGTGCCAGCAGCTACCGAGAGACCCCCTACGAGCAGTACTTC
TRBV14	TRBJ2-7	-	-	CASSQGGFSASYEQYF	TGTGCCAGCAGCCAAGGAGGGTTTAGCGCCTCCTACGAGCAGTACTTC
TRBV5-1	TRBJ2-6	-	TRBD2	CASSPGGSGANVLTF	TGCGCCAGCAGCCCGGGGGGATCTGGGGCCAACGTCCTGACTTTC
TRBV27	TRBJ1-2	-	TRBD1	CASSLGQGSDYGYTF	TGTGCCAGCAGTCTAGGACAGGGATCAGACTATGGCTACACCTTC
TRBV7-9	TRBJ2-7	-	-	CASSHPRGFGSSYEQYF	TGTGCCAGCAGCCATCCCAGGGGCTTTGGGAGCTCCTACGAGCAGTACTTC
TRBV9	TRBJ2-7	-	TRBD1	CASSLTGGEQYF	TGTGCCAGCAGCTTGACAGGGGGCGAGCAGTACTTC
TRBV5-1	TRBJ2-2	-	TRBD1	CASSPGQGAWTGELFF	TGCGCCAGCAGCCCAGGACAGGGGGCATGGACCGGGGAGCTGTTTTTT
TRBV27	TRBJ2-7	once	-	CASSFTGSAFYEQYF	TGTGCCAGCAGTTTCACAGGGTCGGCCTTCTACGAGCAGTACTTC
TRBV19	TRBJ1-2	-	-	CASTIHGFYGYTF	TGTGCCAGTACCATACACGGTTTCTATGGCTACACCTTC
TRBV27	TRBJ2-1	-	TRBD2	CASRAGLAADNEQFF	TGTGCCAGCAGGGCCGGCCTAGCGGCAGACAATGAGCAGTTCTTC
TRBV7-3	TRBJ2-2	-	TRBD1	CASSQGTVNTGELFF	TGTGCCAGCAGCCAAGGGACAGTGAACACCGGGGAGCTGTTTTTT
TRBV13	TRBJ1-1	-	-	CASSRGQLSNTEAFF	TGTGCCAGCAGCCGCGGACAGTTGTCGAACACTGAAGCTTTCTTT
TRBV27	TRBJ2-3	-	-	CASSLVAGGTDTQYF	TGTGCCAGCAGTTTGGTGGCAGGAGGGACAGATACGCAGTATTTT
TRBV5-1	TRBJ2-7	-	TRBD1	CASSLWTGSEQYF	TGCGCCAGCAGCCTATGGACAGGGAGCGAGCAGTACTTC
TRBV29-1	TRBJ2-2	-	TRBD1	CSVSGTGEPPTKTGELFF	TGCAGCGTTTCCGGGACAGGGGAGCCACCTACAAAAACCGGGGAGCTGTTTTTT
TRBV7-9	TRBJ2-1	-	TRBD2	CASSLVLSGRSNEQFF	TGTGCCAGCAGCTTAGTTCTTAGCGGGAGGTCCAATGAGCAGTTCTTC
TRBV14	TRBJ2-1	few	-	CASSHLSGVEQFF	TGTGCCAGCAGCCACTTATCGGGGGTTGAGCAGTTCTTC
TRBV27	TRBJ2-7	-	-	CASSLSGSMFYEQYF	TGTGCCAGCAGTTTATCTGGTTCTATGTTCTACGAGCAGTACTTC